These 28 T cell receptor beta chains share one sample of origin, sequenced in a study of blood T cell repertoires in COVID-19. Sequencing used immunoSEQ multiplex PCR; TCRdb keeps in-frame clones, though not all of them. Here the sample spans roughly 250,000 clones, roughly 84% being singletons. Sequencing input: peripheral blood. These receptor sequences come from a middle-aged woman with active or convalescent COVID-19.

The chain employs TRBV27 and TRBJ2-1, with D possibly TRBD2 on 7 matching bases. The CDR3 length is 14 residues. Germline values: CDR1 MNHEY, CDR2 SMNVEV (reference sequence). Trimming removed 2 bases from V and 6 bases from J, with 11 bases in between. CDR3 protein: CASSLEGGRNEQFF. Here the CDR3 DNA reads TGTGCCAGCAGTTTAGAGGGGGGGCGCAATGAGCAGTTCTTC.

About this clone itself: The sample has other DNA sequences that encode this CDR3 too. CDR3 loop: CASSLRLPETQYF. The CDR3 DNA follows: TGTGCCAGCAGCTTACGACTGCCCGAGACCCAGTACTTC. The chain has TRBV7-9 and TRBJ2-5, with no clear D. V gave up 2 bases and J gave up 5 bases, with 9 bases separating them. Germline CDR1 is SEHNR and CDR2 is FQNEAQ (reference sequence). The CDR3 covers 13 residues.

This clone was seen a handful of times. Here the CDR3 DNA reads TGCGCCAGCGCCTCCGGGACAGCATTTCGAGGAAACACCATATATTTT. Amino acid sequence: CASASGTAFRGNTIYF. V and J are TRBV5-1 and TRBJ1-3; 7 bases match TRBD1. The V gene's germline CDR1 is SGHRS and CDR2 YFSETQ. The CDR3 has 16 amino acids. V shed 7 bases and J 4 bases; nucleotides not matched to a gene: 14.

V gene TRBV27 combines with J gene TRBJ1-4, with D possibly matching TRBD1 (6 bases). The CDR3 extends over 14 amino acids. V lost 6 bases, J lost 4 bases, and 12 bases lay in between. CDR1 is MNHEY and CDR2 is SMNVEV in the germline V gene (reference sequence). The DNA for the CDR3 is TGTGCCAGCAGGCCCCAGGGGTATAATGAAAAACTGTTTTTT. It translates to CASRPQGYNEKLFF.

The chain joins TRBV5-5 to TRBJ1-1; D call uncertain. Per germline, CDR1 SGHKS and CDR2 YYEKEE (reference sequence). V gave up 4 bases and J gave up 2 bases, with 3 bases separating them. The CDR3 is 11 amino acids. CDR3 in amino acids: CASSLNTEAFF. The CDR3 DNA reads TGTGCCAGCAGCCTAAACACTGAAGCTTTCTTT.

This clone was seen once. J is TRBJ2-7 and V is TRBV9, with D possibly being TRBD2 (6 bases). The CDR3 loop spans 12 amino acids. Trimming took 3 bases from V and 6 from J, leaving 10 bases between them. Germline lookup yields CDR1 SGDLS and CDR2 YYNGEE. CDR3 DNA sequence: TGTGCCAGCAGCGGTGGGGGGACCGAGCAGTACTTC. Translation: CASSGGGTEQYF.

V and J are TRBV7-9 and TRBJ1-1; maybe TRBD1 (6 bases). V was shortened by 0 bases and J by 11 bases, with 16 bases between the two germline ends. This CDR3 comprises 14 residues. CDR1 is SEHNR, CDR2 FQNEAQ, per germline (reference sequence). The CDR3 DNA reads TGTGCCAGCAGCTTAGCCCGGGGGGGCCCCGACGCTTTCTTT. It encodes CASSLARGGPDAFF.

The rearrangement links TRBV3-1 (or the pseudogene TRBV3-2) to TRBJ1-1; 11 bases fit TRBD1. Trimming removed 1 base from V and 7 bases from J; junction bases left unmatched: 2. CDR1 is LGHDT, CDR2 YNNKEL, per germline (reference sequence). The CDR3 extends over 14 amino acids. The CDR3 nucleotides are TGTGCCAGCAGCCAAGGGGACAGGGGGAGTGAAGCTTTCTTT. This translates into CASSQGDRGSEAFF.

The chain joins TRBV5-1 to TRBJ2-1; D is unresolved. The V end lost 3 bases, the J end lost 5 bases, and 12 bases lay between the germline ends. The length of the CDR3 is 14 residues. Germline V gene data show CDR1 as SGHRS and CDR2 as YFSETQ. CDR3 in amino acids: CASSSLGPHNEQFF. The CDR3 nucleotides are TGCGCCAGCAGCTCTCTAGGCCCACACAATGAGCAGTTCTTC.

The table lists this clone with a count of one. The chain couples TRBV7-8 to TRBJ2-1; 14 nucleotides align to TRBD2. Germline CDR1 reads SGHVS; CDR2 reads FQNEAQ. Unmatched junction bases numbered 16, after V lost 5 bases and J lost 1 base. There are 21 residues in the CDR3. The chain's CDR3 is CASSRGICPGLAGVSYNEQFF. The CDR3 bases are TGTGCCAGCAGCCGAGGGATTTGTCCGGGACTAGCGGGGGTATCCTACAATGAGCAGTTCTTC.

The V call is TRBV5-6, the J call TRBJ1-1, with TRBD1 as a possible D gene (5 bases). The CDR3 loop spans 16 amino acids. The V gene's germline CDR1 is SGHDT and CDR2 YYEEEE. V was trimmed by 0 bases and J by 5 bases, leaving 17 bases between them. The CDR3 DNA reads TGTGCCAGCAGCTTGGCTGTCAGGGCCTTGGGTACTGAAGCTTTCTTT. It specifies CASSLAVRALGTEAFF. The variable domain in full, with the rest retrieved from reference TRBV5-6 and TRBJ1-1, is DAGVTQSPTHLIKTRGQQVTLRCSPKSGHDTVSWYQQALGQGPQFIFQYYEEEERQRGNFPDRFSGHQFPNYSSELNVNALLLGDSALYLCASSLAVRALGTEAFFGQGTRLTVV.

The J gene is TRBJ2-7, the V gene TRBV7-9, with D perhaps TRBD1 (5 bases). Trimming cost V 4 bases and J 6 bases, with 19 bases left between them. The CDR3 sequence is 15 residues long. CDR1 and CDR2 from the germline V gene are SEHNR and FQNEAQ (reference sequence). The CDR3 sequence: CASSSPRTTSFEQYF. For the CDR3, the DNA is TGTGCCAGCAGCTCACCCCGGACAACCTCTTTCGAGCAGTACTTC.

This clone has just a few counts. Other DNA sequences in this specimen translate into the identical CDR3. The chain joins TRBV29-1 to TRBJ2-1; possible D gene TRBD2, 6 bases. The CDR3 has 11 amino acids. Germline-derived CDR1 and CDR2 are SQVTM and ANQGSEA. Trimming cost V 7 bases and J 4 bases, with 8 bases left between them. The CDR3 sequence is CSAGGYNEQFF. CDR3 nucleotides: TGCAGCGCCGGGGGTTACAATGAGCAGTTCTTC.

The V and J genes are TRBV7-2 and TRBJ2-5, with a possible D match to TRBD2 (7 bases). Trimming removed 3 bases at V and 3 bases at J, with 11 bases between. CDR1 is SGHTA, CDR2 FQGNSA, per germline. The CDR3 consists of 14 residues. The CDR3 DNA reads as TGTGCCAGCAGCTTGGGGGGGGCCGAAGAGACCCAGTACTTC. Amino acid sequence: CASSLGGAEETQYF.

This clone was seen a handful of times. The rearrangement links TRBV6-1 to TRBJ1-6; TRBD1 might be the D (6 bases). The germline V and J ends were trimmed by 1 base and 9 bases, with 10 bases remaining between them. The CDR3 sequence is 14 residues long. The germline V gene has CDR1 MNHNS and CDR2 SASEGT. The CDR3 DNA reads as TGTGCCAGCAGTGAAGGGGACAAGGGTTCACCCCTCCACTTT. Translation: CASSEGDKGSPLHF.

This chain links TRBV6-5 with TRBJ1-1, with D tentatively TRBD1 (6 bases). V gave up 6 bases and J gave up 5 bases, with 10 bases separating them. Germline V gene sequence: CDR1 MNHEY, CDR2 SVGAGI. The CDR3 contains 12 residues. Here the CDR3 DNA reads TGTGCCAGCAGGGGGGCCGATACTGAAGCTTTCTTT. Protein product: CASRGADTEAFF.

This chain connects TRBV20-1 to TRBJ2-3; 9 nucleotides align to TRBD2. The CDR3 length is 15 residues. V gave up 3 bases and J gave up 4 bases; unmatched junction bases: 8. Germline CDR1 reads DFQATT; CDR2 reads SNEGSKA (reference sequence). CDR3 amino acids: CSASASGGTADTQYF. For the CDR3, the DNA is TGCAGTGCTAGTGCCAGCGGGGGGACCGCAGATACGCAGTATTTT.

The chain combines TRBV7-9 with TRBJ1-2; no clear D gene. Germline assignment: CDR1 SEHNR and CDR2 FQNEAQ (reference sequence). V was clipped by 3 bases and J by 4 bases, with 9 bases between them. CDR3 length: 13 amino acids. The CDR3 spells CASSLGVSYGYTF. The CDR3 DNA reads as TGTGCCAGCAGCTTGGGAGTGAGCTATGGCTACACCTTC. Full variable domain (remainder filled in from reference TRBV7-9 and TRBJ1-2): DTGVSQNPRHKITKRGQNVTFRCDPISEHNRLYWYRQTLGQGPEFLTYFQNEAQLEKSRLLSDRFSAERPKGSFSTLEIQRTEQGDSAMYLCASSLGVSYGYTFGSGTRLTVV.

V usage is TRBV11-2 and J usage is TRBJ1-6, with a tentative D call TRBD1 (6 bases). Germline lookup yields CDR1 SGHAT and CDR2 FQNNGV. The V and J ends lost 5 bases and 6 bases respectively, with 17 bases between them. This CDR3 contains 16 residues. The CDR3 DNA follows: TGTGCCAGCAGCCGGAACACAGGGTTCGCTAATTCACCCCTCCACTTT. It codes for CASSRNTGFANSPLHF.

In this sample, this clone turned up once. The chain employs TRBV5-1 and TRBJ1-4; 12 bases agree with TRBD1. The CDR3 is 17 residues long. The germline V gene encodes CDR1 SGHRS and CDR2 YFSETQ. V trimming: 4 bases; J trimming: 3 bases; junction bases outside the gene matches: 7. The DNA for the CDR3 is TGCGCCAGCAGCACCCTGGGACAGGGGGCGGCTAATGAAAAACTGTTTTTT. Translated, it gives CASSTLGQGAANEKLFF.

This clone was seen many times. The chain carries TRBV3-1 (or the pseudogene TRBV3-2) and TRBJ1-1, with no clear D. Trimming took off 4 bases at V and 0 bases at J, with 6 bases between the two ends. Per the germline V gene, CDR1 is LGHDT and CDR2 is YNNKEL (reference sequence). The CDR3 is 13 residues long. This CDR3 is CASSPRMNTEAFF. The CDR3 DNA reads TGTGCCAGCAGCCCCAGGATGAACACTGAAGCTTTCTTT.

This chain uses TRBV3-1 (or the pseudogene TRBV3-2) with TRBJ2-2; 9 bases align to TRBD2. The trim removed 4 bases at V and 6 bases at J, leaving 6 bases unmatched. The CDR3 consists of 15 residues. Germline CDR1 is LGHDT and CDR2 is YNNKEL (reference sequence). The CDR3 bases are TGTGCCAGCAGCCCCTCTAGCGGGGTCGCCGGGGAGCTGTTTTTT. Translated: CASSPSSGVAGELFF.

The V and J genes are TRBV6-5 and TRBJ1-2; maybe TRBD1 (5 bases). V dropped 2 bases and J dropped 0 bases, with 10 bases sitting between them. Germline V gene lookup returns CDR1 MNHEY and CDR2 SVGAGI. The CDR3 is made up of 15 amino acids. This chain's CDR3 is CASSYTGLSNYGYTF. CDR3 nucleotide sequence: TGTGCCAGCAGTTACACGGGACTTTCTAACTATGGCTACACCTTC.

The chain combines TRBV11-2 with TRBJ1-2, with D possibly matching TRBD1 (6 bases). CDR1 and CDR2 from the germline V gene are SGHAT and FQNNGV. The CDR3 totals 14 residues. Between the trimmed V and J ends, which lost 3 bases and 0 bases, there was a span of 8 bases. Written as DNA, the CDR3 is TGTGCCAGCAGCTTGGACAGAGCTAACTATGGCTACACCTTC. Amino acids: CASSLDRANYGYTF.

The genes are TRBV5-1 and TRBJ1-1; 9 bases fit TRBD1. V shed 4 bases, J shed 7 bases, and the junction held 11 bases outside the gene matches. Germline CDR1 reads SGHRS; CDR2 reads YFSETQ. This CDR3 is 15 amino acids long. CDR3 amino acids: CASSTSGTGSYEAFF. Written as DNA, the CDR3 is TGCGCCAGCAGCACCTCCGGGACAGGGTCATATGAAGCTTTCTTT.

Concerning this clone itself: Distinct nucleotide sequences in the sample also encode this CDR3. The V and J genes are TRBV5-1 and TRBJ2-1; 9 bases map to TRBD2. V gave up 2 bases and J gave up 4 bases; unmatched junction bases: 1. Germline CDR1 and CDR2: SGHRS and YFSETQ. The CDR3 totals 14 residues. For the CDR3, the DNA is TGCGCCAGCAGCTTAAGCGGGGGGTACAATGAGCAGTTCTTC. It specifies CASSLSGGYNEQFF.

This chain connects TRBV11-2 to TRBJ1-4, with D tentatively TRBD1 (5 bases). Per the germline V gene, CDR1 is SGHAT and CDR2 is FQNNGV. V was trimmed by 5 bases and J by 2 bases, leaving 12 bases between them. There are 15 residues in the CDR3. In nucleotides, the CDR3 is TGTGCCAGCAGCACCGGGACTCAGACTAATGAAAAACTGTTTTTT. As protein: CASSTGTQTNEKLFF.

CDR3 sequence: CASLDRGTYNEQFF. In DNA, the CDR3 is TGTGCCAGCCTGGACAGGGGGACCTACAATGAGCAGTTCTTC. This chain links TRBV6-5 with TRBJ2-1, with 10 nucleotides matching TRBD1. The CDR3 sequence is 14 residues long. Per germline, CDR1 MNHEY and CDR2 SVGAGI. V gave up 8 bases and J gave up 2 bases; unmatched junction bases: 3.